These 20 T cell receptor beta chains share one sample of origin, sequenced in a study of T-cell memory formation after mild COVID-19. TCRdb called the 5' RACE reads again in MiXCR, with one record for every CDR3 protein. The data hold some 320,000 distinct CDR3 sequences, with around 15% observed a single time. The sample was PBMCs or a T cell subset sorted from them (not recorded which). The source is a man aged 18 to 29 who had mild COVID-19 (a few samples of this study predate the infection). Cell type and time point are not known.

This clonotype has only a few counts. The chain couples TRBV5-1 to TRBJ2-1; D is possibly TRBD1 or TRBD2 (5 bases each). Trimming took 3 bases from V and 6 from J, leaving 19 bases between them. This CDR3 contains 16 residues. Germline V CDR1 and CDR2: SGHRS, YFSETQ. For the CDR3, the DNA is TGCGCCAGCAGCTGGACGGGGCAGGGAGTAGCCAATGAGCAGTTCTTC. Amino acids: CASSWTGQGVANEQFF.

This clonotype was counted a few times. The DNA of the CDR3 is TGTGCCAGCAGCTTAGGGGGTATCCTGCGAGCTTTCTTT. This encodes CASSLGGILRAFF. The V and J genes are TRBV7-2 and TRBJ1-1; unclear D gene. CDR1 SGHTA and CDR2 FQGNSA come from the germline V gene. The CDR3 has 13 residues. V was cut by 1 base and J by 10 bases, with 13 bases left in between.

This clonotype was counted ten times or more. DNA of the CDR3: TGTGCCAGCAGTTGGGTTAGCTCCTACAATGAGCAGTTCTTC. It codes for CASSWVSSYNEQFF. The rearrangement uses TRBV6-2 or TRBV6-3 and TRBJ2-1, with no clear D. This CDR3 region has 14 residues. CDR1 MNHEY and CDR2 SVGEGT come from the germline V gene. Between the trimmed V and J ends, which lost 4 bases and 0 bases, there was a span of 7 bases.

This clonotype has at least ten counts. The chain has TRBV6-5 and TRBJ1-1; no firm D call. Trimming took 4 bases from V and 1 from J, leaving 10 bases between them. The length of the CDR3 is 14 residues. Germline V gene lookup returns CDR1 MNHEY and CDR2 SVGAGI. CDR3 bases: TGTGCCAGCAGTTCGATAGGGAGGAACACTGAAGCTTTCTTT. It codes for CASSSIGRNTEAFF.

This clonotype was recorded at least ten times. V is TRBV5-1 and J is TRBJ2-7; possibly TRBD1 for D (5 bases). Germline lookup yields CDR1 SGHRS and CDR2 YFSETQ. This CDR3 region has 13 residues. V dropped 0 bases and J dropped 4 bases, with 8 bases sitting between them. The chain's CDR3 is CASSLAQGYEQYV. The CDR3 nucleotides are TGCGCCAGCAGCTTGGCCCAGGGTTACGAGCAGTACGTC.

The genes are TRBV20-1 and TRBJ2-7, with 10 positions matching TRBD2. J gave up 4 bases and V 4 bases, and 13 bases lay outside the gene matches. The CDR3 has 16 residues. The V gene's germline CDR1 is DFQATT and CDR2 SNEGSKA (reference sequence). This CDR3 reads CSATGPLAGEGYEQYF. Written as DNA, the CDR3 is TGCAGTGCTACCGGACCTCTAGCGGGGGAAGGTTACGAGCAGTACTTC.

This clonotype has more than one count but fewer than ten. This chain joins TRBV6-1 and TRBJ1-2; D is perhaps TRBD1 (6 bases). Looked up from germline, CDR1 is MNHNS and CDR2 is SASEGT. This CDR3 is built from 13 residues. Trimming cost V 6 bases and J 5 bases, with 13 bases left between them. As DNA, the CDR3 is TGTGCCAGCAGGACGGACAGCTGGTATGGCTACACCTTC. It yields the protein CASRTDSWYGYTF.

This clonotype was counted only a few times. The chain employs TRBV7-3 and TRBJ2-5; D possibly corresponds to TRBD2 (5 bases). The CDR3 has 16 residues. The germline gives CDR1 SGHTA, CDR2 FQGTGA. Trimming took 2 bases from V and 4 from J, leaving 17 bases between them. CDR3 DNA: TGTGCCAGCAGCTTATTTTCCGGGAAGACGGGAGAGACCCAGTACTTC. It encodes CASSLFSGKTGETQYF.

V gene TRBV5-5 combines with J gene TRBJ2-3; possible D gene TRBD2, 5 bases. CDR3 length: 16 residues. Trimming cost V 2 bases and J 2 bases, with 15 bases left between them. CDR1 and CDR2 from the germline V gene are SGHKS and YYEKEE (reference sequence). The CDR3 loop is CASSFRGVQFTDTQYF. In DNA form, the CDR3 reads TGTGCCAGCAGCTTTCGGGGTGTGCAGTTCACAGATACGCAGTATTTT.

The chain carries TRBV6-2 or TRBV6-3 and TRBJ2-3, with 9 bases matching TRBD1. V gave up 0 bases and J gave up 0 bases; unmatched junction bases: 4. CDR3 length: 17 amino acids. Germline loops: CDR1 MNHEY, CDR2 SVGEGT. CDR3 sequence: CASSYSGQGFSTDTQYF. The CDR3 DNA reads as TGTGCCAGCAGTTACTCGGGACAGGGTTTTAGCACAGATACGCAGTATTTT.

This clonotype was seen only a few times. As DNA, the CDR3 is TGTGCCAGCAGTAGAAAACCCTCAGGGACTGGGGCCAACGTCCTGACTTTC. It codes for CASSRKPSGTGANVLTF. This rearrangement joins TRBV6-5 to TRBJ2-6; maybe TRBD1 (5 bases). This CDR3 contains 17 residues. Trimming shortened V by 5 bases and J by 2 bases, and 16 bases separated the two germline ends. Germline values: CDR1 MNHEY, CDR2 SVGAGI.

The sample holds many counts of this clonotype. The chain uses TRBV7-2 and TRBJ2-3, with D perhaps TRBD2 (6 bases). CDR1 is SGHTA and CDR2 is FQGNSA in the germline V gene. Trimming stripped 6 bases from V and 6 bases from J, with 10 bases between. This CDR3 is 12 amino acids long. CDR3 sequence reads: CASSPSGDTQYF. The CDR3 DNA sequence: TGTGCCAGCAGTCCAAGCGGGGATACGCAGTATTTT.

The sample holds a few counts of this clonotype. The chain joins TRBV7-2 to TRBJ1-1, with D unclear. This CDR3 is built from 13 residues. Trimming pared 5 bases from V and 3 bases from J, leaving 10 bases between. Germline CDR1 SGHTA, CDR2 FQGNSA. In DNA, the CDR3 is TGTGCCAGCAGCCTATATGTGGACACTGAAGCTTTCTTT. It specifies CASSLYVDTEAFF.

The chain recombines TRBV20-1 with TRBJ2-1; the D gene is possibly TRBD2 (6 bases). The CDR3 loop spans 13 amino acids. The germline V and J ends were trimmed by 0 bases and 7 bases, with 10 bases remaining between them. The germline CDR1 and CDR2 sequences are DFQATT and SNEGSKA (reference sequence). The DNA for the CDR3 is TGCAGTGCTAGAGATCGGGGGTTAAATGAGCAGTTCTTC. This sequence encodes CSARDRGLNEQFF.

The chain couples TRBV3-1 to TRBJ2-3; D is perhaps TRBD1 or TRBD2 (5 bases each). V lost 3 bases and J lost 3, with 16 bases in between. CDR1 LGHDT and CDR2 YNNKEL come from the germline V gene (reference sequence). The CDR3 has 16 residues. The CDR3 region is CASSHTPGPKTDTQYF. The CDR3 DNA follows: TGTGCCAGCAGCCACACCCCGGGACCCAAGACAGATACGCAGTATTTT.

The sample holds a few counts of this clonotype. The chain combines TRBV27 with TRBJ2-5; D may correspond to TRBD1 or TRBD2 (5 bases each). Trimming left V 4 bases short and J 5 bases short, with 11 bases between. Germline V gene data show CDR1 as MNHEY and CDR2 as SMNVEV (reference sequence). This CDR3 comprises 13 residues. DNA of the CDR3: TGTGCCAGCAGTTGGGGCAGGGAGGAGACCCAGTACTTC. It codes for CASSWGREETQYF.

The J gene is TRBJ2-1, the V gene TRBV10-3; D call uncertain. Germline CDR1 reads ENHRY; CDR2 reads SYGVKD. The length of the CDR3 is 13 residues. V dropped 7 bases and J dropped 0 bases, with 7 bases sitting between them. The CDR3 loop is CAIMENSYNEQFF. DNA of the CDR3: TGTGCCATCATGGAGAACTCCTACAATGAGCAGTTCTTC.

The chain uses TRBV20-1 and TRBJ1-2; TRBD1 aligns across 11 bases. Germline CDR1 and CDR2: DFQATT and SNEGSKA (reference sequence). The ends lost 5 bases at V and 8 bases at J; junction bases unmatched: 4. The CDR3 spans 12 residues. The CDR3 DNA is TGCAGTGCTCGGACAGGGGGCTGGGGCTACACCTTC. It translates to CSARTGGWGYTF.

This sequence joins TRBV7-2 and TRBJ2-2, with TRBD1 matching 9 bases. V was pared by 5 bases and J by 7 bases, with 8 bases of the junction left unmatched. The CDR3 runs 15 residues. Germline CDR1 and CDR2: SGHTA and FQGNSA. DNA of the CDR3: TGTGCCAGCAGCACTACAGGGGGCGCGATCGGGGAGCTGTTTTTT. Translated: CASSTTGGAIGELFF. The variable domain in full, with the rest retrieved from reference TRBV7-2 and TRBJ2-2, is GAGVSQSPSNKVTEKGKDVELRCDPISGHTALYWYRQSLGQGLEFLIYFQGNSAPDKSGLPSDRFSAERTGGSVSTLTIQRTQQEDSAVYLCASSTTGGAIGELFFGEGSRLTVL.

The CDR3 spells CSAPGRGAREKLFF. CDR3 DNA: TGCAGTGCCCCGGGGCGGGGGGCACGTGAAAAACTGTTTTTT. The J gene is TRBJ1-4, the V gene TRBV20-1; D might be TRBD1 (6 bases). The V end lost 6 bases, the J end lost 7 bases, and 18 bases lay between the germline ends. Germline V CDR1 and CDR2: DFQATT, SNEGSKA (reference sequence). This CDR3 comprises 14 residues.